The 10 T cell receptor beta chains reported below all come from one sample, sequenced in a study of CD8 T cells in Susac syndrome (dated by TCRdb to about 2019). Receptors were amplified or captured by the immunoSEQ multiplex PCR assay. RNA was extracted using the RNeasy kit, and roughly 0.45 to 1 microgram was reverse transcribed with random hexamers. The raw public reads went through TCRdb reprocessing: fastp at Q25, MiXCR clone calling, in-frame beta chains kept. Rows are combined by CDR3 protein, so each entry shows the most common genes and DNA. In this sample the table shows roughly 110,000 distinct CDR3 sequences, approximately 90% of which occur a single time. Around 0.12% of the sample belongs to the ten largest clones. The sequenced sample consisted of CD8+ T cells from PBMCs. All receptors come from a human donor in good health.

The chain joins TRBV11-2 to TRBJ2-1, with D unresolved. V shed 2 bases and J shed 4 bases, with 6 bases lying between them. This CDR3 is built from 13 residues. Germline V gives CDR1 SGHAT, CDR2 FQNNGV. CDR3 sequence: CASSLLRYNEQFF. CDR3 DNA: TGTGCCAGCAGCTTACTTAGGTACAATGAGCAGTTCTTC.

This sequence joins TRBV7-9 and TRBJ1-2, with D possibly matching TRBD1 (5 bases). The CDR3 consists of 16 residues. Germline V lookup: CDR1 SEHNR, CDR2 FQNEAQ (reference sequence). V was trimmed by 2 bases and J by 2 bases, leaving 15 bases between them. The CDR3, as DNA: TGTGCCAGCAGCTTACCCATCCCGACAGACAACTATGGCTACACCTTC. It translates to CASSLPIPTDNYGYTF.

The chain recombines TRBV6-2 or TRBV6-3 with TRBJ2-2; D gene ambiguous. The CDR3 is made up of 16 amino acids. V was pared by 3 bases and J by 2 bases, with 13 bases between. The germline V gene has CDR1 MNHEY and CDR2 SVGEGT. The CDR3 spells CASSYGDRVNTGELFF. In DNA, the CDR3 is TGTGCCAGCAGTTATGGTGACCGGGTCAACACCGGGGAGCTGTTTTTT.

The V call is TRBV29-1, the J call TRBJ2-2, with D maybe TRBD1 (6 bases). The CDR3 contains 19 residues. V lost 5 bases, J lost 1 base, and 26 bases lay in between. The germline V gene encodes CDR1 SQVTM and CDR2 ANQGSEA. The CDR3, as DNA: TGCAGCGTTCCCGGTGGTCACAGGGACCTCCAACTGAACACCGGGGAGCTGTTTTTT. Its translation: CSVPGGHRDLQLNTGELFF.

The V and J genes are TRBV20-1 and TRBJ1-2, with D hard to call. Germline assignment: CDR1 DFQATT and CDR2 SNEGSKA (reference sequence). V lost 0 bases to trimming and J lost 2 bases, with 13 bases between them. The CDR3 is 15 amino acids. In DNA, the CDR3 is TGCAGTGCTAGAGAGGGCGGACGGGAAAACTATGGCTACACCTTC. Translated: CSAREGGRENYGYTF.

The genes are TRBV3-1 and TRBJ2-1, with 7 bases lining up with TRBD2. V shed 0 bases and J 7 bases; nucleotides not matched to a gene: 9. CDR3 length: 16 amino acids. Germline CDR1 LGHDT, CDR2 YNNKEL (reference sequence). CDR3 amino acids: CASSQDAGLVRNEQFF. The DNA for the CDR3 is TGTGCCAGCAGCCAAGATGCAGGACTAGTGAGGAATGAGCAGTTCTTC.

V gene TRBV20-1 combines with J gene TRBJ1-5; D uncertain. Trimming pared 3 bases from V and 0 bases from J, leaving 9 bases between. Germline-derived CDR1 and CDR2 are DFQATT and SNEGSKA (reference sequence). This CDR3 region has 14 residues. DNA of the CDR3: TGCAGTGCTAGGCCTCCAGATAGCAATCAGCCCCAGCATTTT. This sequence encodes CSARPPDSNQPQHF.

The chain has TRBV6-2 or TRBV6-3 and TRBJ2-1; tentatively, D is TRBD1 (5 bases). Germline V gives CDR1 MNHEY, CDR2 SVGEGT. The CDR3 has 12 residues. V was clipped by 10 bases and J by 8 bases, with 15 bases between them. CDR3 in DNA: TGTGCCACCCGCAAGGGGCTTGATGAGCAGTTCTTC. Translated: CATRKGLDEQFF.

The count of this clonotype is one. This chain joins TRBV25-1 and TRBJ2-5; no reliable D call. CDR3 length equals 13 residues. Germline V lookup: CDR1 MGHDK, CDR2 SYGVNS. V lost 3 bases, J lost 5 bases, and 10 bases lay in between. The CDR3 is CASSDPLWETQYF. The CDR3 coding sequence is TGTGCCAGCAGTGACCCCCTCTGGGAGACCCAGTACTTC. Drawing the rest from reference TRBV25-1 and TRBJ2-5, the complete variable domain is EADIYQTPRYLVIGTGKKITLECSQTMGHDKMYWYQQDPGMELHLIHYSYGVNSTEKGDLSSESTVSRIRTEHFPLTLESARPSHTSQYLCASSDPLWETQYFGPGTRLLVL.

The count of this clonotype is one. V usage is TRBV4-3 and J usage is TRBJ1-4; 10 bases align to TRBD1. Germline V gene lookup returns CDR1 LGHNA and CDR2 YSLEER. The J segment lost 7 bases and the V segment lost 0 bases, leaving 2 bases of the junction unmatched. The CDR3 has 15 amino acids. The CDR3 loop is CASSQEGQGSEKLFF. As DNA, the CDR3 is TGCGCCAGCAGCCAAGAGGGACAGGGGAGTGAAAAACTGTTTTTT.